Listed here are 7 T cell receptor beta chains from one sample, sequenced in a study of shared clonotypes between healthy human individuals. TCRdb keeps only in-frame clones here, not all; method: immunoSEQ multiplex PCR. Of about 2.1 million clones listed, over 85% are singletons. In the naive CD8 group, cells lacked CD45RO and were positively selected for CCR7, so terminally differentiated effector memory CD45RA+ cells were left out. Sequencing used naive CD8+ T cells from PBMCs. These receptors were obtained from a man between 18 and 29 years old in good health. Some clones in this sample may be carry-over from other donors' samples.

In regard to this clone: Distinct nucleotide sequences in the sample also encode this CDR3. The chain joins TRBV27 to TRBJ2-7; 11 bases match TRBD1. The V gene's germline CDR1 is MNHEY and CDR2 SMNVEV (reference sequence). J was trimmed by 6 bases and V by 2 bases; bases with no gene match: 3. The CDR3 runs to 14 residues. The CDR3 spells CASSLAGTGGEQYF. The CDR3 DNA reads as TGTGCCAGCAGTTTAGCTGGGACAGGGGGCGAGCAGTACTTC.

This CDR3 reads CASSHSDRGDFEKLFF. CDR3 DNA: TGTGCCAGCAGCCACTCGGACAGGGGAGACTTTGAAAAACTGTTTTTT. The rearrangement links TRBV7-9 to TRBJ1-4, with 9 bases matching TRBD1. The ends lost 5 bases at V and 7 bases at J; junction bases unmatched: 11. The CDR3 is 16 residues long. Germline V gene data show CDR1 as SEHNR and CDR2 as FQNEAQ (reference sequence).

This sequence joins TRBV10-3 and TRBJ2-7; D not certain. V lost 4 bases and J 3 bases, leaving 10 bases between the germline ends. This CDR3 region has 13 residues. Looked up from germline, CDR1 is ENHRY and CDR2 is SYGVKD. CDR3 protein: CAISVPTNYEQYF. The CDR3 nucleotides read TGTGCCATCAGTGTACCGACAAACTACGAGCAGTACTTC.

The chain combines TRBV28 with TRBJ1-5; 7 bases are shared with TRBD1. Germline V gene lookup returns CDR1 MDHEN and CDR2 SYDVKM. The V and J ends lost 2 bases and 7 bases, in that order; junction bases with no gene match: 5. The CDR3 loop spans 14 amino acids. The CDR3 bases are TGTGCCAGCAGTTTAGAGGGGGCCATCCAGCCCCAGCATTTT. Residues: CASSLEGAIQPQHF.

This clone was seen just once. The chain joins TRBV28 to TRBJ1-1; D not resolved. Germline V lookup: CDR1 MDHEN, CDR2 SYDVKM. The CDR3 spans 15 residues. The V end lost 1 base, the J end lost 0 bases, and 9 bases lay between the germline ends. The CDR3 sequence is CASSLFTEMNTEAFF. The CDR3 DNA sequence: TGTGCCAGCAGTTTATTTACAGAGATGAACACTGAAGCTTTCTTT.

The V gene is TRBV27, the J gene TRBJ2-7, with D unresolved. The CDR3 length is 15 residues. Between the trimmed V and J ends, which lost 3 bases and 0 bases, there was a span of 12 bases. Germline assignment: CDR1 MNHEY and CDR2 SMNVEV (reference sequence). CDR3 nucleotide sequence: TGTGCCAGCAGTTTGTATGCCAAAAGCTCCTACGAGCAGTACTTC. It codes for CASSLYAKSSYEQYF.

This rearrangement joins TRBV7-9 to TRBJ1-4, with D unclear. This CDR3 contains 15 residues. Germline V gene lookup returns CDR1 SEHNR and CDR2 FQNEAQ (reference sequence). Trimming took off 7 bases at V and 0 bases at J, with 12 bases between the two ends. The CDR3, as DNA: TGTGCCAGCATCCCGCCCCCGACAACTAATGAAAAACTGTTTTTT. Translation gives CASIPPPTTNEKLFF.